This T cell receptor (beta chain) was identified in a study of T cell changes during pregnancy in multiple sclerosis. V lost 0 bases to trimming and J lost 4 bases; unmatched junction nucleotides: 6. The germline CDR1 and CDR2 sequences are SGHNT and YENEEA. This CDR3 spans 16 amino acids. Sequencing was performed with immunoSEQ multiplex PCR; in TCRdb, only in-frame clones are kept and a portion is missing. The table has fewer than 110,000 clones, 85% to 95% seen once. This chain uses TRBV11-3 with TRBJ1-2, with 9 bases fitting TRBD1. Sequenced here: peripheral blood, sampled in the third trimester of pregnancy. The TCR originated in a female donor in good health, enrolled as a control in a pregnancy study. CDR3 sequence reads: CASSLESQGAAYGYTF. The CDR3, as DNA: TGTGCCAGCAGCTTAGAATCACAGGGGGCGGCCTATGGCTACACCTTC.